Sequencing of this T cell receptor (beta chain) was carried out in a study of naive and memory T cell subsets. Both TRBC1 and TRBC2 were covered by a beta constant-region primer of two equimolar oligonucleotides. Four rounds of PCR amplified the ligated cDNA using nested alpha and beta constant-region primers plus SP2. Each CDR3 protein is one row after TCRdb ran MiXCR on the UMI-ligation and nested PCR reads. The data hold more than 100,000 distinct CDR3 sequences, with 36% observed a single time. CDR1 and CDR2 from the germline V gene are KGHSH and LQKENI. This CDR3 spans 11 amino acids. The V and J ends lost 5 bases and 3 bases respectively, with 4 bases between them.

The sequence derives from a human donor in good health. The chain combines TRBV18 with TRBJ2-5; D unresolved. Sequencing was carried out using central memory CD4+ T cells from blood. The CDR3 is CASSAKETQYF. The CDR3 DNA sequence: TGTGCCAGCTCAGCAAAAGAGACCCAGTACTTC. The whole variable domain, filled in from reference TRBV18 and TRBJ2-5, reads NAGVMQNPRHLVRRRGQEARLRCSPMKGHSHVYWYRQLPEEGLKFMVYLQKENIIDESGMPKERFSAEFPKEGPSILRIQQVVRGDSAAYFCASSAKETQYFGPGTRLLVL.